This TCR beta chain derives from a study of identical twins. Trimming took off 4 bases at V and 2 bases at J, with 5 bases between the two ends. Germline loops: CDR1 LGHDT, CDR2 YNNKEL (reference sequence). This CDR3 spans 12 amino acids. TCRdb reanalysed the 5' RACE reads using MiXCR and keeps one entry per CDR3 protein. The data contain 600,000 to 700,000 distinct CDR3 sequences, 21% of them singletons. This clonotype was counted ten times or more. These data also formed part of another study, on T cells expressing NK-cell markers. That work adds: Seven of the eight sequenced donors were HCMV-seropositive; one was seronegative. The CD3+CD56-NKG2C+ fraction of several donors was likewise dominated by these clonotypes. The study left the HCMV specificity of expanded NKG2C+ T cell clones unresolved.

The source material was PBMCs. This chain links TRBV3-1 with TRBJ1-1; D is undetermined. The origin of this receptor is a woman in her late teens or twenties in good health. The CDR3 region has the DNA TGTGCCAGCAGCCGCACCAACACTGAAGCTTTCTTT. Translated, it gives CASSRTNTEAFF.